This T cell receptor (beta chain) was captured by sequencing in a study of T cell responses to AZD1222 COVID-19 vaccine. Whole-study results and caveats: Compared with day 0, the breadth and depth of the Spike-specific TCR repertoire rose significantly after two doses of AZD1222. Unmutated regions of variants are reportedly targeted by nearly half of spike-specific TCRs. Donors were largely white British and mainly female; clonal diversity was possibly underestimated.

The table came from immunoSEQ multiplex PCR; TCRdb's copy has only in-frame clones and leaves some out. The sample includes about 270,000 clones, 85% to 95% of them seen just once. With regard to this clone: Antigen: not known.

CDR3 length: 15 residues. CDR1 LGHNA and CDR2 YNFKEQ come from the germline V gene. V was clipped by 7 bases and J by 5 bases, with 18 bases between them. Sequenced material: peripheral blood, taken 28 days after the second AZD1222 dose. The chain joins TRBV4-2 to TRBJ1-3; D may be TRBD1 (6 bases). This sequence originates from an adult who received the AZD1222 COVID-19 vaccine. CDR3 sequence (DNA): TGTGCCAGCACCGTAACGCCAGGGGTTCGAAACACCATATATTTT. This encodes CASTVTPGVRNTIYF.